The 22 T cell receptor beta chains reported below all come from one sample, sequenced in a study of circulating CD8 cells and anti-PD-1 response in melanoma. From live CD3+CD8+TCRalphabeta+ cells, four PD-1 and/or TIGIT subsets were sorted. The QIAseq Immune Repertoire TCR panel built the libraries from roughly 15 ng of total RNA. Using its own MiXCR run on the reads, TCRdb lists one record per CDR3 protein. The profile shows 1,000 to 1,500 distinct CDR3 sequences, roughly 10% of them singletons. Sequencing used CD8+ T cells from PBMCs, obtained at baseline or after one month of anti-PD-1 therapy (not recorded which). These receptors originate from a human donor with melanoma.

About this clonotype itself: Possible read error: a much larger clone is one base away. The chain employs TRBV19 and TRBJ1-1; D unclear. This CDR3 contains 12 residues. V was cut by 11 bases and J by 4 bases, with 14 bases left in between. CDR1 is LNHDA, CDR2 SQIVND, per germline (reference sequence). CDR3 DNA: TGTGCCGCCCGACCGGGAGGCACTGAAGCTTTCTTT. It specifies CAARPGGTEAFF. Looking up the rest from reference TRBV19 and TRBJ1-1 gives the full variable domain: DGGITQSPKYLFRKEGQNVTLSCEQNLNHDAMYWYRQDPGQGLRLIYYSQIVNDFQKGDIAEGYSVSREKKESFPLTVTSAQKNPTAFYLCAARPGGTEAFFGQGTRLTVV.

In this sample, this clonotype is large. The V gene is TRBV27, the J gene TRBJ2-3; a possible D gene is TRBD1 (5 bases). The V gene lost 6 bases and the J gene lost 1 base, with 20 bases spanning the gap. CDR3 length: 17 residues. Germline CDR1 MNHEY, CDR2 SMNVEV (reference sequence). The CDR3 region has the DNA TGTGCCAGCAGCCAACCCCCTCAGGGTTTCGGCACAGATACGCAGTATTTT. Encoded protein: CASSQPPQGFGTDTQYF.

This clonotype rates as large. The chain has TRBV19 and TRBJ2-5, with TRBD2 matching 7 bases. Per the germline V gene, CDR1 is LNHDA and CDR2 is SQIVND (reference sequence). This CDR3 has 13 residues. J was trimmed by 3 bases and V by 3 bases; bases with no gene match: 1. The CDR3 loop is CASSIGLEETQYF. The CDR3 DNA reads as TGTGCCAGTAGTATTGGACTAGAAGAGACCCAGTACTTC.

This clonotype is categorized as medium-sized. This sequence joins TRBV19 and TRBJ2-7, with 12 bases that match TRBD2. CDR1 is LNHDA and CDR2 is SQIVND in the germline V gene (reference sequence). J gave up 2 bases and V 3 bases, and 14 bases lay outside the gene matches. The CDR3 is 19 residues long. The CDR3 nucleotides read TGTGCCAGTAGTATTCCGAGACTAGCGGGGGCTCCAACGACCTACGAGCAGTACTTC. Its translation: CASSIPRLAGAPTTYEQYF.

The count of this clonotype is one. This could be a read error, since a much larger clone is one nucleotide away. Written as DNA, the CDR3 is TGTGCTAGTGGATCTGCGGGGAACACTGAAGCTTTCTTT. Its translation is CASGSAGNTEAFF. The gene calls are TRBV12-5 and TRBJ1-1; D gene ambiguous. The CDR3 is made up of 13 amino acids. Germline CDR1 reads LGHNT; CDR2 reads FRNRAP. The V end lost 6 bases, the J end lost 1 base, and 9 bases lay between the germline ends.

By sample share, this clonotype is large. The chain is built from TRBV20-1 and TRBJ2-7; tentatively, D is TRBD1 (7 bases). This CDR3 spans 13 amino acids. Germline lookup yields CDR1 DFQATT and CDR2 SNEGSKA (reference sequence). Deletions cut 6 bases from V and 4 bases from J, with 16 bases between. CDR3 DNA: TGCAGTGCCCCGGAGGGGGCCTTGTACGAGCAGTACTTC. It specifies CSAPEGALYEQYF.

This clonotype is medium-sized. V gene TRBV2 combines with J gene TRBJ2-5; perhaps TRBD2 as D (6 bases). Trimming took 8 bases from V and 1 from J, leaving 20 bases between them. Germline CDR1 is SNHLY and CDR2 is FYNNEI. The CDR3 runs to 16 residues. Here the CDR3 reads CASQFSPGDPQETQYF. The CDR3, as DNA: TGTGCCAGCCAGTTCAGCCCGGGAGACCCCCAAGAGACCCAGTACTTC.

This clonotype appeared a few times. The V gene is TRBV20-1, the J gene TRBJ2-3, with D unresolved. The germline V gene encodes CDR1 DFQATT and CDR2 SNEGSKA (reference sequence). The CDR3 consists of 12 residues. Trimming shortened V by 3 bases and J by 2 bases, and 6 bases separated the two germline ends. The CDR3 DNA reads as TGCAGTGCTAGGTCCTTCACAGATACGCAGTATTTT. It encodes CSARSFTDTQYF.

This chain connects TRBV19 to TRBJ2-3; D gene ambiguous. V dropped 4 bases and J dropped 2 bases, with 16 bases sitting between them. The CDR3 contains 16 residues. Germline CDR1 and CDR2: LNHDA and SQIVND (reference sequence). CDR3: CASSTPTGDFTDTQYF. The CDR3 DNA reads as TGTGCCAGTAGTACCCCGACCGGAGATTTCACAGATACGCAGTATTTT.

This clonotype has just a few counts. The chain recombines TRBV4-3 with TRBJ1-6; D call uncertain. There are 14 residues in the CDR3. Trimming removed 0 bases from V and 10 bases from J, with 10 bases in between. Germline values: CDR1 LGHNA, CDR2 YSLEER. CDR3 bases: TGCGCCAGCAGCCAAGATATCACTCAGTCACCCCTCCACTTT. Its protein is CASSQDITQSPLHF.

This clonotype is labeled as large. This chain links TRBV12-5 with TRBJ2-1; D unresolved. V was pared by 3 bases and J by 8 bases, with 8 bases between. In germline, CDR1 is LGHNT, CDR2 FRNRAP. The CDR3 has 12 amino acids. The CDR3 sequence is CASGFTSDEQFF. The DNA for the CDR3 is TGTGCTAGTGGTTTCACGAGCGATGAGCAGTTCTTC.

This clonotype is labeled medium-sized. The V call is TRBV18, the J call TRBJ1-2; the D is unclear. Per the germline V gene, CDR1 is KGHSH and CDR2 is LQKENI. V was trimmed by 1 base and J by 4 bases, leaving 10 bases between them. This CDR3 region has 14 residues. The DNA of the CDR3 is TGTGCCAGCTCACCACTTAAGCAAATCTATGGCTACACCTTC. This sequence encodes CASSPLKQIYGYTF.

Comments on this clonotype: Since a much larger clone is just one base distant, this may be a read error. The rearrangement links TRBV19 to TRBJ2-3, with 8 positions matching TRBD1. The germline gives CDR1 LNHDA, CDR2 SQIVND (reference sequence). The CDR3 sequence is 16 residues long. CDR3 nucleotides: TGTGCCAGTAGTGCCCAGGACAGGGTGTACACAGATACGCAGTGTTTT. This codes for CASSAQDRVYTDTQCF. The full variable domain, in which reference TRBV19 and TRBJ2-3 provide the parts outside the CDR3, is DGGITQSPKYLFRKEGQNVTLSCEQNLNHDAMYWYRQDPGQGLRLIYYSQIVNDFQKGDIAEGYSVSREKKESFPLTVTSAQKNPTAFYLCASSAQDRVYTDTQCFGPGTRLTVL.

Details on this clonotype: A much bigger clone sits one base away, suggesting this may be a read error. The chain couples TRBV19 to TRBJ2-7; the match to TRBD2 covers 12 bases. This CDR3 is built from 15 residues. Germline CDR1 LNHDA, CDR2 SQIVND (reference sequence). Germline trimming cut 6 bases from V and 6 bases from J; bases unmatched to any gene: 9. The CDR3 DNA reads as TGTGCCAGTAGGACGACTAGCGGGGGCTACTGCGAGCAGTACTTC. It specifies CASRTTSGGYCEQYF.

This clonotype was counted once. This chain uses TRBV11-3 with TRBJ2-7; D possibly corresponds to TRBD1 (5 bases). From germline, CDR1 is SGHNT and CDR2 YENEEA. V lost 1 base to trimming and J lost 2 bases, with 12 bases between them. This CDR3 region has 15 residues. CDR3 in amino acids: CASSLGGIDTYEQYF. CDR3 sequence (DNA): TGTGCCAGCAGCTTAGGGGGCATCGACACCTACGAGCAGTACTTC. The full variable domain, rest sourced from reference TRBV11-3 and TRBJ2-7, is EAGVVQSPRYKIIEKKQPVAFWCNPISGHNTLYWYLQNLGQGPELLIRYENEEAVDDSQLPKDRFSAERLKGVDSTLKIQPAELGDSAVYLCASSLGGIDTYEQYFGPGTRLTVT.

By share of the sample, this clonotype is medium-sized. The rearrangement uses TRBV19 and TRBJ2-3; 8 bases are shared with TRBD1. CDR1 and CDR2 (germline): LNHDA, SQIVND (reference sequence). CDR3 length: 14 amino acids. V shed 9 bases and J 1 base; nucleotides not matched to a gene: 6. CDR3 DNA sequence: TGTGCCAGCGCAGGACAGGGAGGCACAGATACGCAGTATTTT. As protein: CASAGQGGTDTQYF.

This clonotype rates as large. The J gene is TRBJ2-5, the V gene TRBV2; D not resolved. Between the trimmed V and J ends, which lost 5 bases and 5 bases, there was a span of 15 bases. Germline-derived CDR1 and CDR2 are SNHLY and FYNNEI. The CDR3 is made up of 14 amino acids. The CDR3 DNA reads TGTGCCAGCAGTTCCCGTGTGCCAATGGAGACCCAGTACTTC. As protein: CASSSRVPMETQYF. Full variable domain (remainder filled in from reference TRBV2 and TRBJ2-5): EPEVTQTPSHQVTQMGQEVILRCVPISNHLYFYWYRQILGQKVEFLVSFYNNEISEKSEIFDDQFSVERPDGSNFTLKIRSTKLEDSAMYFCASSSRVPMETQYFGPGTRLLVL.

In this sample, this clonotype is medium-sized. J is TRBJ2-7 and V is TRBV24-1; tentative D call: TRBD1 (7 bases). V was cut by 9 bases and J by 3 bases, with 17 bases left in between. The CDR3 consists of 14 residues. In germline, CDR1 is KGHDR, CDR2 SFDVKD. The CDR3 coding sequence is TGTGCCACCGCACTCGGAGGGGGCAACTACGAGCAGTACTTC. This translates into CATALGGGNYEQYF.

About this clonotype: A single base separates this from a much larger clone, so it may be a read error. The genes are TRBV2 and TRBJ1-1; D call uncertain. V was trimmed by 5 bases and J by 10 bases, leaving 14 bases between them. The CDR3 is 12 amino acids. The germline V gene has CDR1 SNHLY and CDR2 FYNNEI. In DNA form, the CDR3 reads TGTGCCAGCAGTTACTTGACTTGGACAGCTTTCTTT. Amino acids: CASSYLTWTAFF.

This clonotype is labeled medium-sized. V usage is TRBV20-1 and J usage is TRBJ1-2; D is uncertain. The V end was cut by 2 bases, the J end by 10 bases, with 14 bases between. CDR1 is DFQATT, CDR2 SNEGSKA, per germline (reference sequence). The CDR3 extends over 12 amino acids. CDR3 sequence reads: CSARYHSLDYTF. DNA for the CDR3: TGCAGTGCTAGATATCACAGTCTGGACTACACCTTC.

The chain recombines TRBV9 with TRBJ2-1; 8 nucleotides agree with TRBD1. V was pared by 9 bases and J by 6 bases, with 11 bases of the junction left unmatched. The CDR3 is 14 residues long. Germline V gene data show CDR1 as SGDLS and CDR2 as YYNGEE. The CDR3 here is CAIKRTGIGNEQFF. As DNA, the CDR3 is TGTGCCATCAAGAGGACAGGGATAGGCAATGAGCAGTTCTTC.

By its share, this clonotype is medium-sized. The V and J genes are TRBV12-3 or TRBV12-4 and TRBJ2-2; no definite D call. There are 15 residues in the CDR3. V shed 5 bases and J shed 1 base, with 11 bases lying between them. The CDR3 DNA reads TGTGCCAGCAGTCACCCCGGACGGAACACCGGGGAGCTGTTTTTT. The encoded protein is CASSHPGRNTGELFF.